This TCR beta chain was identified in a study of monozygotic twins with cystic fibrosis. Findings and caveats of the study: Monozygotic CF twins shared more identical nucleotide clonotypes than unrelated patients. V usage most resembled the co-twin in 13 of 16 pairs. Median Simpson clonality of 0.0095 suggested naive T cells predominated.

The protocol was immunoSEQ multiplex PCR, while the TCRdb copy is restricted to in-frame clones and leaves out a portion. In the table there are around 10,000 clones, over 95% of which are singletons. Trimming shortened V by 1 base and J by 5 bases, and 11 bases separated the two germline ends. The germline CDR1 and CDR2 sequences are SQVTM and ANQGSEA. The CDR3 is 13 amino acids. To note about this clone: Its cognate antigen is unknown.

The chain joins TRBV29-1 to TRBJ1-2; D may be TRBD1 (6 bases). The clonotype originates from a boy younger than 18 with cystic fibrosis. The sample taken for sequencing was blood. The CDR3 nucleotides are TGCAGCGTTGAAGTACAGGGCGCGTATGGCTACACCTTC. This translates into CSVEVQGAYGYTF. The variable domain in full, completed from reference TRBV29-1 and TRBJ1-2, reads SAVISQKPSRDICQRGTSLTIQCQVDSQVTMMFWYRQQPGQSLTLIATANQGSEATYESGFVIDKFPISRPNLTFSTLTVSNMSPEDSSIYLCSVEVQGAYGYTFGSGTRLTVV.